This paragraph reports one T cell receptor beta chain. As yet, its antigen is unknown. This entry belongs to a study of cytomegalovirus exposure and HLA in healthy donors. Trimming shortened V by 5 bases and J by 0 bases, and 10 bases separated the two germline ends. Germline V gives CDR1 LNHNV, CDR2 YYDKDF (reference sequence). This CDR3 is 14 amino acids long. Study observations and caveats: Immune exposure information available was restricted to CMV serostatus. The majority of CMV-associated TCR beta chains were reported as apparently HLA-restricted in a later analysis.

PCR primers comprised 60 Vbeta and 13 Jbeta primers. Libraries were prepared by immunoSEQ multiplex PCR; TCRdb keeps only in-frame clonotypes and omits some of them. Among under 130,000 clones listed, under 85% were seen once. The sample was PBMCs. The clonotype originates from a man between 25 and 39 years old in good health and CMV-seronegative. The V gene is TRBV15, the J gene TRBJ1-1; D not certain. The CDR3 loop is CATSESTLNTEAFF. In DNA form, the CDR3 reads TGTGCCACCAGCGAGAGCACCCTGAACACTGAAGCTTTCTTT.